This T cell receptor beta chain was sequenced in a study of T-cell reconstitution after alpha-beta-depleted transplantation in children. Preparation of the TCRbeta library was carried out with unique molecular identifiers. TCRdb independently ran MiXCR on the PCR reads; one entry per CDR3 protein. Among some 500,000 distinct CDR3 sequences, about 16% were seen once, and the ten largest hold 3.3%. Losses at the gene ends were 6 bases for V and 0 bases for J; bases not matched to a gene: 11. The CDR3 spans 16 residues. The specimen was PBMCs from the stem cell graft donor, collected from the stem cell graft. The rearrangement joins TRBV12-3 or TRBV12-4 to TRBJ2-7; 7 bases agree with TRBD2. The sequence was collected from a human donor who donated a stem cell graft to a child with acute lymphoblastic leukemia. The CDR3 nucleotides read TGTGCCAGCAGGCCCAGCCTAGCGGTTAGCTCCTACGAGCAGTACTTC. Its translation: CASRPSLAVSSYEQYF.